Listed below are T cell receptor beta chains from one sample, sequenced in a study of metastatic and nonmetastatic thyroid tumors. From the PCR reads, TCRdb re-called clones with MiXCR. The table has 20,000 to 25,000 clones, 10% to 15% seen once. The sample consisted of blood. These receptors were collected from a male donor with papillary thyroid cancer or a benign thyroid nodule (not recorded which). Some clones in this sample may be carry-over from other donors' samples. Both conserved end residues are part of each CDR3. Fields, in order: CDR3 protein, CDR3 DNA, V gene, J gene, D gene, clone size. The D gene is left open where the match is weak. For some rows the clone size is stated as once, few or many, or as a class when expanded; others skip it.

CDR3aa: CSVGGRNSNQPQHF; CDR3nt: TGCAGTGTGGGGGGAAGGAATAGCAATCAGCCCCAGCATTTT; v_gene: TRBV20-1; j_gene: TRBJ1-5; d_gene: .; abundance: .
CDR3aa: CASSLGQREQYF; CDR3nt: TGTGCCAGCAGCTTAGGACAGCGCGAGCAGTACTTC; v_gene: TRBV7-9; j_gene: TRBJ2-7; d_gene: .; abundance: many
CDR3aa: CAWSPRTVKNTEAFF; CDR3nt: TGTGCCTGGAGTCCTCGGACAGTAAAGAACACTGAAGCTTTCTTT; v_gene: TRBV30; j_gene: TRBJ1-1; d_gene: .; abundance: .
CDR3aa: CSANWGGLGYGYTF; CDR3nt: TGCAGTGCCAATTGGGGGGGGCTTGGCTATGGCTACACCTTC; v_gene: TRBV20-1; j_gene: TRBJ1-2; d_gene: .; abundance: many
CDR3aa: CASSQAHDGYGYTF; CDR3nt: TGTGCCAGCAGCCAAGCCCATGACGGTTATGGCTACACCTTC; v_gene: TRBV3-1; j_gene: TRBJ1-2; d_gene: .; abundance: many
CDR3aa: CASSPQGGDTQYF; CDR3nt: TGTGCCAGCAGCCCCCAGGGGGGAGATACGCAGTATTTT; v_gene: TRBV7-9; j_gene: TRBJ2-3; d_gene: .; abundance: many
CDR3aa: CASRGTSGPTGELFF; CDR3nt: TGTGCCAGCAGGGGGACTAGCGGACCCACCGGGGAGCTGTTTTTT; v_gene: TRBV9; j_gene: TRBJ2-2; d_gene: TRBD2; abundance: many
CDR3aa: CASSDRSDISGNTIYF; CDR3nt: TGTGCCAGCAGTGATAGATCGGACATCTCTGGAAACACCATATATTTT; v_gene: TRBV2; j_gene: TRBJ1-3; d_gene: .; abundance: many
CDR3aa: CASSLWGSSPYEQYF; CDR3nt: TGTGCCAGCAGTTTATGGGGAAGTTCCCCCTACGAGCAGTACTTC; v_gene: TRBV28; j_gene: TRBJ2-7; d_gene: .; abundance: medium-sized
CDR3aa: CASSLNRGAYEQYF; CDR3nt: TGTGCCAGCAGTTTAAACAGGGGCGCCTACGAGCAGTACTTC; v_gene: TRBV27; j_gene: TRBJ2-7; d_gene: TRBD1; abundance: .
CDR3aa: CASSFPQNTEAFF; CDR3nt: TGTGCCAGCAGCTTCCCCCAGAACACTGAAGCTTTCTTT; v_gene: TRBV5-8; j_gene: TRBJ1-1; d_gene: .; abundance: .
CDR3aa: CASSLVSADGQFF; CDR3nt: TGCGCCAGCAGCTTGGTGTCAGCCGATGGGCAGTTCTTC; v_gene: TRBV5-1; j_gene: TRBJ2-1; d_gene: .; abundance: few
CDR3aa: CASSLARGQDQYNEQFF; CDR3nt: TGTGCCAGCAGTTTAGCCCGGGGACAGGACCAATACAATGAGCAGTTCTTC; v_gene: TRBV12-3/TRBV12-4; j_gene: TRBJ2-1; d_gene: TRBD1; abundance: medium-sized
CDR3aa: CASSMQASGENWELFF; CDR3nt: TGTGCCAGTAGTATGCAGGCTAGCGGGGAGAACTGGGAGCTGTTTTTT; v_gene: TRBV19; j_gene: TRBJ2-2; d_gene: TRBD2; abundance: .
CDR3aa: CASSRGTGGTNYGYTF; CDR3nt: TGTGCCAGCAGCCGCGGGACAGGGGGGACGAACTATGGCTACACCTTC; v_gene: TRBV11-1; j_gene: TRBJ1-2; d_gene: TRBD1; abundance: many
CDR3aa: CASSLDRSFGYTF; CDR3nt: TGTGCCAGCAGCTTAGACAGGTCGTTTGGCTACACCTTC; v_gene: TRBV7-2; j_gene: TRBJ1-2; d_gene: .; abundance: many
CDR3aa: CASSFRPQNSPLHF; CDR3nt: TGTGCCAGCAGTTTTCGGCCCCAGAACTCACCCCTCCACTTT; v_gene: TRBV12-3/TRBV12-4; j_gene: TRBJ1-6; d_gene: .; abundance: .
CDR3aa: CASSRGGAGYGYTF; CDR3nt: TGTGCCAGCAGCCGTGGGGGGGCAGGCTATGGCTACACCTTC; v_gene: TRBV11-2; j_gene: TRBJ1-2; d_gene: .; abundance: medium-sized
CDR3aa: CASSQGLGDTQYF; CDR3nt: TGTGCCAGCAGCCAAGGCTTGGGAGATACGCAGTATTTT; v_gene: TRBV14; j_gene: TRBJ2-3; d_gene: .; abundance: many
CDR3aa: CASSLASGRNEQFF; CDR3nt: TGTGCCAGCAGCTTAGCTAGCGGGAGGAATGAGCAGTTCTTC; v_gene: TRBV7-3; j_gene: TRBJ2-1; d_gene: TRBD2; abundance: .
CDR3aa: CAWSVKGEKLFF; CDR3nt: TGTGCCTGGAGTGTAAAGGGTGAAAAACTGTTTTTT; v_gene: TRBV30; j_gene: TRBJ1-4; d_gene: .; abundance: .
CDR3aa: CASSPGHSTDTQYF; CDR3nt: TGTGCCAGCAGTCCGGGACACAGCACAGATACGCAGTATTTT; v_gene: TRBV6-1; j_gene: TRBJ2-3; d_gene: .; abundance: many
CDR3aa: CASSQDGTDTQYF; CDR3nt: TGTGCCAGCAGCCAGGACGGGACAGATACGCAGTATTTT; v_gene: TRBV4-2; j_gene: TRBJ2-3; d_gene: .; abundance: many
CDR3aa: CAWSVGGAAYEQYF; CDR3nt: TGTGCCTGGAGTGTAGGGGGGGCGGCCTACGAGCAGTACTTC; v_gene: TRBV30; j_gene: TRBJ2-7; d_gene: .; abundance: many
CDR3aa: CASIAGQGSETQYF; CDR3nt: TGTGCCAGCATCGCGGGACAGGGGAGCGAGACCCAGTACTTC; v_gene: TRBV7-9; j_gene: TRBJ2-5; d_gene: TRBD1; abundance: many
CDR3aa: CSVGLAGVETQYF; CDR3nt: TGCAGCGTTGGTCTGGCGGGAGTTGAGACCCAGTACTTC; v_gene: TRBV29-1; j_gene: TRBJ2-5; d_gene: TRBD2; abundance: .
CDR3aa: CASLARQGIDEQYF; CDR3nt: TGTGCCAGCCTGGCGAGACAGGGTATCGACGAGCAGTACTTC; v_gene: TRBV6-4; j_gene: TRBJ2-7; d_gene: TRBD1; abundance: medium-sized
CDR3aa: CASGLSTEAFF; CDR3nt: TGTGCTAGTGGTTTGAGCACTGAAGCTTTCTTT; v_gene: TRBV12-5; j_gene: TRBJ1-1; d_gene: .; abundance: few
CDR3aa: CASSLWVSYNEQFF; CDR3nt: TGTGCCAGCAGTTTGTGGGTTAGCTACAATGAGCAGTTCTTC; v_gene: TRBV28; j_gene: TRBJ2-1; d_gene: .; abundance: few
CDR3aa: CASSRQRVGDEQFF; CDR3nt: TGTGCCAGTAGTAGACAGCGGGTTGGGGATGAGCAGTTCTTC; v_gene: TRBV19; j_gene: TRBJ2-1; d_gene: .; abundance: many
CDR3aa: CAWSVGVNRNSPLHF; CDR3nt: TGTGCCTGGAGTGTAGGAGTTAATCGTAATTCACCCCTCCACTTT; v_gene: TRBV30; j_gene: TRBJ1-6; d_gene: .; abundance: once
CDR3aa: CSASEGALREAFF; CDR3nt: TGCAGTGCTAGTGAGGGGGCGCTTAGAGAAGCTTTCTTT; v_gene: TRBV20-1; j_gene: TRBJ1-1; d_gene: TRBD1; abundance: many
CDR3aa: CSGLQGVNSNQPQHF; CDR3nt: TGCAGTGGCTTACAGGGGGTTAATAGCAATCAGCCCCAGCATTTT; v_gene: TRBV20-1; j_gene: TRBJ1-5; d_gene: TRBD1; abundance: many
CDR3aa: CASSEAGLQYSPLHF; CDR3nt: TGTGCCAGCAGTGAAGCGGGACTGCAATATTCACCCCTCCACTTT; v_gene: TRBV6-1; j_gene: TRBJ1-6; d_gene: .; abundance: medium-sized
CDR3aa: CASSPSGIASYEQYF; CDR3nt: TGTGCCAGCAGTCCTTCGGGGATAGCCTCCTACGAGCAGTACTTC; v_gene: TRBV7-9; j_gene: TRBJ2-7; d_gene: .; abundance: once
CDR3aa: CASSLRGRGNFFEQYF; CDR3nt: TGTGCCAGCAGTCTCCGTGGGCGGGGGAACTTTTTTGAGCAGTACTTC; v_gene: TRBV28; j_gene: TRBJ2-7; d_gene: TRBD2; abundance: medium-sized
CDR3aa: CASSLRTGVNTGELFF; CDR3nt: TGTGCCAGCAGCTTACGGACAGGAGTGAACACCGGGGAGCTGTTTTTT; v_gene: TRBV11-2; j_gene: TRBJ2-2; d_gene: TRBD1; abundance: .
CDR3aa: CASSRTGAGGNTIYF; CDR3nt: TGTGCCAGCAGTAGGACGGGGGCAGGAGGAAACACCATATATTTT; v_gene: TRBV27; j_gene: TRBJ1-3; d_gene: .; abundance: few
CDR3aa: CASSLWTQGALGANVLTF; CDR3nt: TGTGCCAGCAGTTTATGGACTCAGGGGGCGCTTGGGGCCAACGTCCTGACTTTC; v_gene: TRBV27; j_gene: TRBJ2-6; d_gene: TRBD1; abundance: few
CDR3aa: CATSDLPRTGSNEQFF; CDR3nt: TGTGCCACCAGTGATTTGCCTAGGACAGGGTCAAATGAGCAGTTCTTC; v_gene: TRBV24-1; j_gene: TRBJ2-1; d_gene: TRBD1; abundance: many